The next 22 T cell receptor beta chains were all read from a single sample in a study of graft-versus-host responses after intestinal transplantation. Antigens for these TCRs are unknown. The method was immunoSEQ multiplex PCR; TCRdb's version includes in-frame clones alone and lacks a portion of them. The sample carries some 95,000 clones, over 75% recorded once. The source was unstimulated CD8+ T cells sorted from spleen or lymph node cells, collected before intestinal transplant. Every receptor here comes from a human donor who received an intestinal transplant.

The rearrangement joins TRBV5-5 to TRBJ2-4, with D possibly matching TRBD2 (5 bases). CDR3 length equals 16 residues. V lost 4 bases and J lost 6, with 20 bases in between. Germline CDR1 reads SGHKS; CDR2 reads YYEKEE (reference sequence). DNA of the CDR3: TGTGCCAGCAGCGCACAGTGGCACCGAGAGGGAAACATTCAGTACTTC. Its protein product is CASSAQWHREGNIQYF.

As DNA, the CDR3 is TGTGCCATTAGGGAGGGGTGGAACACTGAAGCTTTCTTT. Its translation is CAIREGWNTEAFF. The chain is built from TRBV15 and TRBJ1-1; the D gene is possibly TRBD1 (5 bases). Looked up from germline, CDR1 is LNHNV and CDR2 is YYDKDF (reference sequence). V shed 10 bases and J shed 1 base, with 13 bases lying between them. This CDR3 contains 13 residues.

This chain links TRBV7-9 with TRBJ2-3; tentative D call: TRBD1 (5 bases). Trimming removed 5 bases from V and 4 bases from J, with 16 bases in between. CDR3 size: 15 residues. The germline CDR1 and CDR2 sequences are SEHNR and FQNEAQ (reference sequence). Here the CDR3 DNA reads TGTGCCAGCAGCCTGCGGACAATGGCCCCAGATACGCAGTATTTT. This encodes CASSLRTMAPDTQYF. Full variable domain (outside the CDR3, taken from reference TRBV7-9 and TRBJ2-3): DTGVSQNPRHKITKRGQNVTFRCDPISEHNRLYWYRQTLGQGPEFLTYFQNEAQLEKSRLLSDRFSAERPKGSFSTLEIQRTEQGDSAMYLCASSLRTMAPDTQYFGPGTRLTVL.

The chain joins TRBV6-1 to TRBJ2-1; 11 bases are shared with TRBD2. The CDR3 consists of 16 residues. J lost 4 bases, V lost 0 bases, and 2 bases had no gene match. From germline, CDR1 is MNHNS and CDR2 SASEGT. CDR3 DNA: TGTGCCAGCAGTGAAGCCTGGACTAGCGGGTACAATGAGCAGTTCTTC. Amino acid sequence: CASSEAWTSGYNEQFF.

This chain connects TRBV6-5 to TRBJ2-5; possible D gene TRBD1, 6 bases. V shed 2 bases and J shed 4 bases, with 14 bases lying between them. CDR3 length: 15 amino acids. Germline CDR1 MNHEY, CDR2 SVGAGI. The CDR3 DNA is TGTGCCAGCAGTTACGACCTAGGCAGGGGAGAGACCCAGTACTTC. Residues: CASSYDLGRGETQYF.

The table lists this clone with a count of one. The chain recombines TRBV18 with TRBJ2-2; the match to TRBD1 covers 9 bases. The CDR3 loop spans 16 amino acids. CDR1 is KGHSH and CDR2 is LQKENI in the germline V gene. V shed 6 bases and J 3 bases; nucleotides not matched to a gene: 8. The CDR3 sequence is CASSHTGGWDTGELFF. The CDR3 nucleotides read TGTGCCAGCTCCCACACAGGGGGCTGGGACACCGGGGAGCTGTTTTTT. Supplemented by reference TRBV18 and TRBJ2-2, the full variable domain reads NAGVMQNPRHLVRRRGQEARLRCSPMKGHSHVYWYRQLPEEGLKFMVYLQKENIIDESGMPKERFSAEFPKEGPSILRIQQVVRGDSAAYFCASSHTGGWDTGELFFGEGSRLTVL.

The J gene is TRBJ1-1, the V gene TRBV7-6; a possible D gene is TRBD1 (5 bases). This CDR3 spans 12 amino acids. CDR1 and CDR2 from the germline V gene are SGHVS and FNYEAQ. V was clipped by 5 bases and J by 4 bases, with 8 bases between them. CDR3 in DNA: TGTGCCAGCAGCCGGGGGGGCACTGAAGCTTTCTTT. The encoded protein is CASSRGGTEAFF.

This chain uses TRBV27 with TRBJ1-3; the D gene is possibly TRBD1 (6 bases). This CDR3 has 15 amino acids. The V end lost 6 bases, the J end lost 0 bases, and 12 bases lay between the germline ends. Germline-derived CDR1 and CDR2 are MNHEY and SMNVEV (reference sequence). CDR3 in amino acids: CASSPLDSSGNTIYF. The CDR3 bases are TGTGCCAGCAGCCCCCTGGACAGCTCTGGAAACACCATATATTTT.

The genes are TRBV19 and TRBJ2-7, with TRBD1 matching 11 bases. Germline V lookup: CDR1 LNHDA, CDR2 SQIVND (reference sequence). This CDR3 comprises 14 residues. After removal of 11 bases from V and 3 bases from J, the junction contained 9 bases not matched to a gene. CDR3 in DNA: TGTGCCTCAGGGACAGGGGGATCTCACTACGAGCAGTACTTC. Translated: CASGTGGSHYEQYF. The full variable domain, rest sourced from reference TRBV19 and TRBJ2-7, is DGGITQSPKYLFRKEGQNVTLSCEQNLNHDAMYWYRQDPGQGLRLIYYSQIVNDFQKGDIAEGYSVSREKKESFPLTVTSAQKNPTAFYLCASGTGGSHYEQYFGPGTRLTVT.

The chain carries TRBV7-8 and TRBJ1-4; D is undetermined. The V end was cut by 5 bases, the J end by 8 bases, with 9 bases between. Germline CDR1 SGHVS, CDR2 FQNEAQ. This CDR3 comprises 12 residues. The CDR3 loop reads CASSPWEEKLFF. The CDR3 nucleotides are TGTGCCAGCAGCCCATGGGAGGAAAAACTGTTTTTT.

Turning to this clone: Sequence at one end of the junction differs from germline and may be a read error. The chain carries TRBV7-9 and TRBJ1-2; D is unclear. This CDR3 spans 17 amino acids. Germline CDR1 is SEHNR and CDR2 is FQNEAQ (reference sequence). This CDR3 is CASSIAGPPRLIYGYTF. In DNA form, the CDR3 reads TGTGCCAGCAGCATAGCTGGGCCGCCACGGTTAATCTATGGCTACACCTTC.

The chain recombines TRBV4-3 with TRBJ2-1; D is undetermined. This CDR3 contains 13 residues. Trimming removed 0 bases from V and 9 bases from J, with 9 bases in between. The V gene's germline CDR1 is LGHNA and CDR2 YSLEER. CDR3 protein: CASSQDSLGEQFF. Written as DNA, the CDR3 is TGCGCCAGCAGCCAAGATTCCCTCGGTGAGCAGTTCTTC.

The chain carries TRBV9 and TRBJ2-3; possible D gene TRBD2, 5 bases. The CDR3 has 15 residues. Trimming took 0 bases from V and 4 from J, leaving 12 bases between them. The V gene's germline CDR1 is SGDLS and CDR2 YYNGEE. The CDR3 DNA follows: TGTGCCAGCAGCGTAGGAGGGAGTCGTGCAGATACGCAGTATTTT. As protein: CASSVGGSRADTQYF.

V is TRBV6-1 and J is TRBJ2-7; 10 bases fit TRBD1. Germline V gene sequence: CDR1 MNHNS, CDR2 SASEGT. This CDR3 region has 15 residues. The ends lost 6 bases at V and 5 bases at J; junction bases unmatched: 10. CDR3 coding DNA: TGTGCCAGCAGCCCAGCCGGGACAGGGGTCAACGAGCAGTACTTC. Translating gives CASSPAGTGVNEQYF.

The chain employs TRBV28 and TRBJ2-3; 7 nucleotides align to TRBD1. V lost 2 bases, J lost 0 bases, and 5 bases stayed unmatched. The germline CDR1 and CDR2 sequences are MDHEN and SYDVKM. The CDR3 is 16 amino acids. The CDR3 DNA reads TGTGCCAGCAGTTTAGCCCTGGGACAGAGCACAGATACGCAGTATTTT. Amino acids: CASSLALGQSTDTQYF.

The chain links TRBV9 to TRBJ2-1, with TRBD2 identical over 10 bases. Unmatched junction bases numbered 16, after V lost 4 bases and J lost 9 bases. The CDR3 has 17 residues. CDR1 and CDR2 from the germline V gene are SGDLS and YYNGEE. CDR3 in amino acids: CASSPREAGGPWAEQFF. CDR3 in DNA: TGTGCCAGCAGCCCGAGGGAAGCGGGAGGGCCTTGGGCTGAGCAGTTCTTC.

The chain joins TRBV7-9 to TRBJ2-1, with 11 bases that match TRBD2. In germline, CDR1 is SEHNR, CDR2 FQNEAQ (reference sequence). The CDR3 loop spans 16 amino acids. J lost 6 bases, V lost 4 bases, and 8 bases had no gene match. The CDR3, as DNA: TGTGCCAGCAGCTCTACTAGCGGGAGAGCTAGCAATGAGCAGTTCTTC. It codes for CASSSTSGRASNEQFF.

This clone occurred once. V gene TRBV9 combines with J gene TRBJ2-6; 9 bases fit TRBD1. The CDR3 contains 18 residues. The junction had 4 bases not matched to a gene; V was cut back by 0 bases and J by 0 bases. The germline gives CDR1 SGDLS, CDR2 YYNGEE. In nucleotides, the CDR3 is TGTGCCAGCAGCGTAGGGGGACAGGGTCACTCTGGGGCCAACGTCCTGACTTTC. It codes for CASSVGGQGHSGANVLTF.

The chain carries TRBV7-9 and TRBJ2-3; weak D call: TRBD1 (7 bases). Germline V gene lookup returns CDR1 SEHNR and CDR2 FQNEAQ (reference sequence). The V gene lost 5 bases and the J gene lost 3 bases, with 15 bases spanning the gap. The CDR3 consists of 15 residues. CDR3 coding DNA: TGTGCCAGCAGCGAAACAGGGGCGGGGACAGATACGCAGTATTTT. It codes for CASSETGAGTDTQYF.

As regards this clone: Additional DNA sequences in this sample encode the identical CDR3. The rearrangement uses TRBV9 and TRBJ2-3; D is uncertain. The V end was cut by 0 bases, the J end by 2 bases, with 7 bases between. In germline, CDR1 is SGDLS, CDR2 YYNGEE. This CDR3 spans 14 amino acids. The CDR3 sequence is CASSVEHPTDTQYF. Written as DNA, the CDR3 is TGTGCCAGCAGCGTAGAACACCCCACAGATACGCAGTATTTT.

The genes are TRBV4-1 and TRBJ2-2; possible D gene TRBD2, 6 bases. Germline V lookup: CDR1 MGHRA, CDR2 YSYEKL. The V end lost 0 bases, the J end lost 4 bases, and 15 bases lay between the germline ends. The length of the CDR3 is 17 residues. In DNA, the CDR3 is TGCGCCAGCAGCCAAGATGGGGGGAACTTGGGCACCGGGGAGCTGTTTTTT. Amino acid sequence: CASSQDGGNLGTGELFF.

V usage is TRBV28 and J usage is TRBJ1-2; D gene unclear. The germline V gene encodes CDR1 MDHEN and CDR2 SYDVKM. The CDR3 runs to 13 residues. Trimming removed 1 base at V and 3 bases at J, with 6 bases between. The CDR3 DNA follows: TGTGCCAGCAGTTTATTCACTGACTATGGCTACACCTTC. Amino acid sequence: CASSLFTDYGYTF.